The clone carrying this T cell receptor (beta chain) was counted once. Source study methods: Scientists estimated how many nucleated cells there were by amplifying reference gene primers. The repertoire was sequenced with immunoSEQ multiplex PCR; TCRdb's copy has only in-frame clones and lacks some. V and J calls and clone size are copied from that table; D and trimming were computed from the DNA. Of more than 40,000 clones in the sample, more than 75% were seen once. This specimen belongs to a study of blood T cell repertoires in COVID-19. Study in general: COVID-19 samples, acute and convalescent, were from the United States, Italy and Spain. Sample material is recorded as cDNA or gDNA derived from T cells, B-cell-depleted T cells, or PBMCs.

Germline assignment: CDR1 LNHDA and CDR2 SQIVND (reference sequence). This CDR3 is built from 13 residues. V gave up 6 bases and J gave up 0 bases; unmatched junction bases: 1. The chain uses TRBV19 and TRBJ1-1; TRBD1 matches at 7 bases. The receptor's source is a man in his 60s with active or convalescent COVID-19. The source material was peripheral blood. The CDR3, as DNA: TGTGCCAGTAGGACAGGGATGAACACTGAAGCTTTCTTT. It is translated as CASRTGMNTEAFF. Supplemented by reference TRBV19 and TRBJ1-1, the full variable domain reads DGGITQSPKYLFRKEGQNVTLSCEQNLNHDAMYWYRQDPGQGLRLIYYSQIVNDFQKGDIAEGYSVSREKKESFPLTVTSAQKNPTAFYLCASRTGMNTEAFFGQGTRLTVV.